The clone carrying this T cell receptor beta chain occurred many times. What it binds is unknown. The sample comes from a study of human T cells and chemical hapten exposure. Study-wide context: Diphenylcyclopropenone doses were given weekly to the scalps of patients across the approximately 24-week study. After 6 days, upper back 0.01% DPC patch tests were scored. Study findings and constraints: Controls formed significantly fewer large CDR3 similarity clusters than expanded TCRs did.

This CDR3 spans 12 amino acids. V lost 10 bases and J lost 4, with 13 bases in between. CDR1 is MNHEY, CDR2 SVGEGT, per germline. Indicated time point: patch test 3, about 24 weeks after DPC sensitization. Regarding treatment: therapeutic diphenylcyclopropenone sensitization with weekly scalp DPC. RNA extraction used unfractionated whole blood as the source of total RNA. Suited to DPC and affected by alopecia, the donors ranged from 18 to 70 years old. One entry per CDR3 protein, called by TCRdb with MiXCR from the RACE reads. The table has 30,000 to 40,000 distinct CDR3 sequences, 9% to 9.5% seen once.

This chain joins TRBV6-2 or TRBV6-3 and TRBJ1-1; D uncertain. The TCR sequence derives from a man aged 50-59 years with alopecia areata. Some clones in this sample may be carry-over from other donors' samples. Sequenced material: whole blood, taken in connection with sensitization to the hapten diphenylcyclopropenone (DPC). CDR3 coding DNA: TGTGCCACCGTGCGCGGGTCCACTGAAGCTTTCTTT. Translation gives CATVRGSTEAFF.